The next 10 T cell receptor beta chains were all read from a single sample in a study of T cell clones after liver transplantation. Sequenced by immunoSEQ multiplex PCR; TCRdb stores in-frame clones only, minus some. The sample shows some 80,000 clones, less than 90% of them seen only once. The source was CD4+ T cells from blood, collected less than 50 months after liver transplant. The receptors were gathered from a human patient who received a liver transplant. The graft donor may be the source of some T cells.

Of note for this clone: Other DNA sequences within the sample encode an identical CDR3. V and J are TRBV11-3 and TRBJ2-5; no clear D. Looked up from germline, CDR1 is SGHNT and CDR2 is YENEEA. V was shortened by 2 bases and J by 5 bases, with 9 bases between the two germline ends. The CDR3 extends over 13 amino acids. The chain's CDR3 is CASSLSGEETQYF. CDR3 sequence (DNA): TGTGCCAGCAGCTTATCAGGCGAGGAGACCCAGTACTTC.

This chain links TRBV6-5 with TRBJ2-5; no clear D. Germline V gives CDR1 MNHEY, CDR2 SVGAGI. The CDR3 runs 13 residues. Trimming pared 0 bases from V and 4 bases from J, leaving 6 bases between. CDR3 sequence (DNA): TGTGCCAGCAGTTACTCGTTTGGAGAGACCCAGTACTTC. Translation gives CASSYSFGETQYF.

This chain connects TRBV5-6 to TRBJ2-7; D might be TRBD1 or TRBD2, each matching 5 bases. The CDR3 spans 13 residues. Germline V gene data show CDR1 as SGHDT and CDR2 as YYEEEE. V lost 5 bases and J 5 bases, leaving 14 bases between the germline ends. As DNA, the CDR3 is TGTGCCAGCAGTAGGGACGGCCTACACGAGCAGTACTTC. Protein product: CASSRDGLHEQYF.

This clone appeared once. V and J are TRBV4-3 and TRBJ1-1; a weak D match, TRBD1 (6 bases). Germline-derived CDR1 and CDR2 are LGHNA and YSLEER. V shed 0 bases and J shed 3 bases, with 20 bases lying between them. This CDR3 has 18 amino acids. The CDR3 DNA follows: TGCGCCAGCAGCCAAGATTCGGGCGCAGGGAGGGGGGACACTGAAGCTTTCTTT. Protein: CASSQDSGAGRGDTEAFF.

The chain combines TRBV7-2 with TRBJ2-5, with TRBD1 matching 7 bases. The CDR3 is 13 residues long. Per the germline V gene, CDR1 is SGHTA and CDR2 is FQGNSA. Trimming at V came to 5 bases and at J to 2 bases, leaving 2 bases not matched to a gene. The CDR3 DNA follows: TGTGCCAGCAGCGGGGGACAGCAAGAGACCCAGTACTTC. Protein product: CASSGGQQETQYF.

This clone was observed once. The chain uses TRBV11-2 and TRBJ1-1; D is uncertain. Germline loops: CDR1 SGHAT, CDR2 FQNNGV. The CDR3 runs to 12 residues. Trimming cost V 2 bases and J 6 bases, with 7 bases left between them. CDR3 nucleotides: TGTGCCAGCAGCTTAATGGCACCTGAAGCTTTCTTT. Protein: CASSLMAPEAFF.

The V call is TRBV4-3, the J call TRBJ2-1; 11 nucleotides line up with TRBD2. V shed 4 bases, J shed 4 bases, and the junction held 6 bases outside the gene matches. The germline V gene has CDR1 LGHNA and CDR2 YSLEER. This CDR3 has 16 amino acids. CDR3 in DNA: TGCGCCAGCAGCCGGGGACTAGCGGCTCGGTACAATGAGCAGTTCTTC. Translated, it gives CASSRGLAARYNEQFF.

This clone was seen only a few times. V usage is TRBV10-1 and J usage is TRBJ2-1; 10 bases map to TRBD2. The J segment lost 13 bases and the V segment lost 11 bases, leaving 5 bases of the junction unmatched. The germline gives CDR1 WNHNN, CDR2 SYGVQD (reference sequence). The CDR3 contains 10 residues. The CDR3 bases are TGCGCCGGTATAGCGGGAGGACAGTTCTTC. Its translation is CAGIAGGQFF.

The V call is TRBV6-6, the J call TRBJ1-1; 8 nucleotides line up with TRBD1. Germline CDR1 and CDR2: MNHNY and SVGAGI (reference sequence). The ends lost 5 bases at V and 1 base at J; junction bases unmatched: 3. The CDR3 sequence is 14 residues long. DNA for the CDR3: TGTGCCAGCAGTCCGGACAGGGCGAACACTGAAGCTTTCTTT. Translated: CASSPDRANTEAFF.

The rearrangement joins TRBV7-2 to TRBJ1-3; D is unresolved. There are 15 residues in the CDR3. With 1 base removed from V and 4 bases from J, the gap between germline ends came to 11 bases. In germline, CDR1 is SGHTA, CDR2 FQGNSA. The CDR3 coding sequence is TGTGCCAGCAGCTTAGGAGGAGGAGCGGGAAACACCATATATTTT. Amino acids: CASSLGGGAGNTIYF.